This T cell receptor beta chain was sequenced during a study of blood T cell repertoires in COVID-19. Profiled with immunoSEQ multiplex PCR; TCRdb holds only in-frame clones, not every one. The sample includes 250,000 or so clones, roughly 84% seen only once; the top ten take just over 6.5%. Sequencing was carried out using PBMCs or T cells enriched from blood (not recorded which). The origin of this receptor is a woman between 45 and 60 years old who had been exposed to COVID-19.

The CDR3 DNA reads TGTGCCAGCAGTCTAGCGGGGTGGGACGGCACCACCGGGGAGCTGTTTTTT. It yields the protein CASSLAGWDGTTGELFF. The chain is built from TRBV28 and TRBJ2-2, with 9 bases matching TRBD2. Looked up from germline, CDR1 is MDHEN and CDR2 is SYDVKM. The CDR3 is made up of 17 amino acids. Trimming cost V 5 bases and J 4 bases; bases outside gene matches: 11.